This entry features one T cell receptor (beta chain) sequence. Other DNA sequences from this sample encode an identical CDR3 as well. V shed 3 bases, J shed 4 bases, and the junction held 4 bases outside the gene matches. CDR1 and CDR2 from the germline V gene are KGHSH and LQKENI. The CDR3 sequence is 15 residues long. The data were produced by immunoSEQ multiplex PCR, yet TCRdb's version contains in-frame clones alone and is incomplete. The sample lists about 300,000 clones; around nine tenths were seen once. This record comes from a study of blood T cell repertoires in COVID-19. At the level of the study: Acute and convalescent COVID-19 samples came from the United States, Italy and Spain.

The sequenced material came from PBMCs or T cells enriched from blood (not recorded which). This chain links TRBV18 with TRBJ2-1; TRBD1 matches at 9 bases. This TCR was sampled from a woman aged 45-65 years who had been exposed to COVID-19. The CDR3 reads CASSPGQGGYNEQFF. Here the CDR3 DNA reads TGTGCCAGCTCACCGGGACAGGGAGGATACAATGAGCAGTTCTTC.